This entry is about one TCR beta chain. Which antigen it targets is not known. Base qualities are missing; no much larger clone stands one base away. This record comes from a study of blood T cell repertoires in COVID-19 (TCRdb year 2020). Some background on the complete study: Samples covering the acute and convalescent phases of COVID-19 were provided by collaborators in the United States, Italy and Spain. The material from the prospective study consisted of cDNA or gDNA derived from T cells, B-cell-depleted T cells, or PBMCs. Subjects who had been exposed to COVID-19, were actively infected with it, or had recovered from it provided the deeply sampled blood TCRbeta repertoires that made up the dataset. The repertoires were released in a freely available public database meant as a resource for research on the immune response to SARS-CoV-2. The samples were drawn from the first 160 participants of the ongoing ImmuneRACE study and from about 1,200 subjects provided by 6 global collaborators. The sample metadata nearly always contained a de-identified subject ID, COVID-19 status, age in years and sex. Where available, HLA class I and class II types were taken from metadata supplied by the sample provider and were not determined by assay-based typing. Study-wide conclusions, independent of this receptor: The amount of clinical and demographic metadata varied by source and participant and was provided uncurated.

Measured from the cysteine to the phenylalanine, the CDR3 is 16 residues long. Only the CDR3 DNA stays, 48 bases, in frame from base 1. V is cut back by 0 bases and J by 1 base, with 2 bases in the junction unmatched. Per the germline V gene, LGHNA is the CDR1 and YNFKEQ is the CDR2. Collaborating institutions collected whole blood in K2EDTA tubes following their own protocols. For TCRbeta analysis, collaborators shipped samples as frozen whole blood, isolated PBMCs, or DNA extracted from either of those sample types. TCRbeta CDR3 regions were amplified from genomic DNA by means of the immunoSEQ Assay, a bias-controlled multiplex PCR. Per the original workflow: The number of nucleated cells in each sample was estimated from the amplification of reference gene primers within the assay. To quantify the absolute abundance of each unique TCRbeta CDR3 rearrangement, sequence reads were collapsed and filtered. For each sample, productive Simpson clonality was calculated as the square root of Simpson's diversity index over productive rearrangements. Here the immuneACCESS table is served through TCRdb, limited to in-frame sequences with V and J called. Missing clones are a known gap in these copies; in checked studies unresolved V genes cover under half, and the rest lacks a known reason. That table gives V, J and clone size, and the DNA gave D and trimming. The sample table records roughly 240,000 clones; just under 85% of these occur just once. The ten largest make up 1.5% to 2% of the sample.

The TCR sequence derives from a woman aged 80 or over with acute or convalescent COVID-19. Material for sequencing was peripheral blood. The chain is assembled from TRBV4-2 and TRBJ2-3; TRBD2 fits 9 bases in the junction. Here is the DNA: TGTGCCAGCAGCCAAGATCGGACTAGCGGCACAGATACGCAGTATTTT. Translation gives CASSQDRTSGTDTQYF.